Included here is one T cell receptor (beta chain) sequence, with context. This sample is part of a study of blood T cell repertoires in COVID-19. Study at large: Researchers got acute and convalescent COVID-19 samples from the United States, Italy and Spain. The cDNA or gDNA used as material had been derived from T cells, B-cell-depleted T cells, or PBMCs.

Per the original data handling: Reference gene primer amplification yielded estimated nucleated cell counts. Clones were sequenced by immunoSEQ multiplex PCR, and TCRdb holds only the in-frame ones, with some missing. V, J and clone size are those of that table, while D and trimming were read from the DNA. The table lists about 240,000 clones, about 80% of them singletons. The CDR3 is 14 residues long. The germline CDR1 and CDR2 sequences are SNHLY and FYNNEI. Deletions cut 4 bases from V and 9 bases from J, with 18 bases between. This sequence joins TRBV2 and TRBJ1-1; D may be TRBD1 (6 bases). Sequenced input: peripheral blood. This sequence was found in an elderly woman with acute or convalescent COVID-19. The CDR3 DNA follows: TGTGCCAGCAGTGTGAGCCGGGACATACACCAAGCTTTCTTT. Its translation: CASSVSRDIHQAFF.